The 10 T cell receptor beta chains in this list originate from one sample, sequenced in a study of T cell clonotyping in hematopoietic cell transplantation. Sequencing was performed with immunoSEQ multiplex PCR; in TCRdb, only in-frame clones are kept and a portion is missing. The table lists approximately 9,100 clones, approximately 79% of them singletons. The time point denotes: recipient sample about 28 days before transplant, after cytoreduction. The starting material was peripheral blood mononuclear cells, obtained before stem cell transplant. The receptors originated from a man in his sixties with acute myeloid leukemia. Some clones in this sample may be carry-over from other donors' samples.

The chain couples TRBV7-9 to TRBJ2-1, with 10 positions matching TRBD2. Germline V gene sequence: CDR1 SEHNR, CDR2 FQNEAQ (reference sequence). The trim removed 5 bases at V and 2 bases at J, leaving 3 bases unmatched. CDR3 length: 15 amino acids. In DNA form, the CDR3 reads TGTGCCAGCAGCCTCACTAGCGGGACCTACAATGAGCAGTTCTTC. Translating it yields CASSLTSGTYNEQFF.

This chain links TRBV11-3 with TRBJ1-1; TRBD1 is a possible D gene (5 bases). Germline V gene lookup returns CDR1 SGHNT and CDR2 YENEEA. V lost 8 bases and J lost 5, with 15 bases in between. The CDR3 extends over 13 amino acids. CDR3 sequence (DNA): TGTGCCAGCGCGTCCGGGGGGGGAACTGAAGCTTTCTTT. Translated, it gives CASASGGGTEAFF.

The chain uses TRBV5-1 and TRBJ2-5; 8 bases map to TRBD1. Germline V lookup: CDR1 SGHRS, CDR2 YFSETQ. The CDR3 contains 14 residues. V lost 3 bases and J lost 3; bases outside the gene matches: 4. CDR3 loop: CASSWSGGEETQYF. CDR3 bases: TGCGCCAGCAGCTGGTCAGGGGGCGAAGAGACCCAGTACTTC.

V is TRBV27 and J is TRBJ2-6; the D gene is possibly TRBD1 (6 bases). The CDR3 covers 16 residues. Per germline, CDR1 MNHEY and CDR2 SMNVEV (reference sequence). V dropped 2 bases and J dropped 4 bases, with 12 bases sitting between them. Written as DNA, the CDR3 is TGTGCCAGCAGTTTAGGGACATCACAAGGGGCCAACGTCCTGACTTTC. As protein: CASSLGTSQGANVLTF. The whole variable domain, remainder taken from reference TRBV27 and TRBJ2-6, is EAQVTQNPRYLITVTGKKLTVTCSQNMNHEYMSWYRQDPGLGLRQIYYSMNVEVTDKGDVPEGYKVSRKEKRNFPLILESPSPNQTSLYFCASSLGTSQGANVLTFGAGSRLTVL.

The chain has TRBV27 and TRBJ2-5, with D possibly matching TRBD2 (6 bases). CDR3 length equals 16 residues. Germline lookup yields CDR1 MNHEY and CDR2 SMNVEV (reference sequence). V lost 2 bases and J lost 4, with 17 bases in between. The CDR3 bases are TGTGCCAGCAGTTTAGGGAATACTAGCTTTGGAGAGACCCAGTACTTC. Translation: CASSLGNTSFGETQYF.

This clone appeared a single time. This rearrangement joins TRBV18 to TRBJ2-3, with D tentatively TRBD1 (5 bases). Trimming removed 2 bases at V and 11 bases at J, with 14 bases between. The CDR3 is 13 residues long. Germline assignment: CDR1 KGHSH and CDR2 LQKENI. CDR3 amino acids: CASSPGANLEQYF. The CDR3 bases are TGTGCCAGCTCACCAGGGGCCAACCTTGAGCAGTATTTT.

This chain links TRBV29-1 with TRBJ1-6; D not resolved. Germline-derived CDR1 and CDR2 are SQVTM and ANQGSEA. CDR3 length equals 13 residues. Trimming took off 5 bases at V and 4 bases at J, with 9 bases between the two ends. The CDR3 region is CSVNDGYNSPLHF. Here the CDR3 DNA reads TGCAGCGTTAATGACGGATATAATTCACCCCTCCACTTT. Supplemented by reference TRBV29-1 and TRBJ1-6, the full variable domain reads SAVISQKPSRDICQRGTSLTIQCQVDSQVTMMFWYRQQPGQSLTLIATANQGSEATYESGFVIDKFPISRPNLTFSTLTVSNMSPEDSSIYLCSVNDGYNSPLHFGNGTRLTVT.

The rearrangement joins TRBV30 to TRBJ1-1; D gene uncertain. The CDR3 loop spans 11 amino acids. CDR1 and CDR2 (germline): GTSNPN, SVGIG (reference sequence). Trimming shortened V by 4 bases and J by 4 bases, and 7 bases separated the two germline ends. CDR3 amino acids: CAWKDFTEAFF. CDR3 DNA sequence: TGTGCCTGGAAGGATTTCACTGAAGCTTTCTTT.

Within the sample, this clone is medium-sized (0.01 to 0.1%). V and J are TRBV30 and TRBJ2-3; a possible D gene is TRBD1 (6 bases). Trimming shortened V by 8 bases and J by 4 bases, and 13 bases separated the two germline ends. CDR1 and CDR2 from the germline V gene are GTSNPN and SVGIG (reference sequence). The CDR3 is made up of 12 amino acids. This chain's CDR3 is CAAGEAADTQYF. The DNA of the CDR3 is TGTGCCGCAGGGGAAGCGGCAGATACGCAGTATTTT.

This clone appeared a single time. This chain connects TRBV7-2 to TRBJ1-5; no reliable D call. Germline values: CDR1 SGHTA, CDR2 FQGNSA. Between the trimmed V and J ends, which lost 5 bases and 6 bases, there was a span of 11 bases. This CDR3 spans 13 amino acids. The CDR3 DNA follows: TGTGCCAGCAGCCTCAACTTGGGTCAGCCCCAGCATTTT. It translates to CASSLNLGQPQHF.